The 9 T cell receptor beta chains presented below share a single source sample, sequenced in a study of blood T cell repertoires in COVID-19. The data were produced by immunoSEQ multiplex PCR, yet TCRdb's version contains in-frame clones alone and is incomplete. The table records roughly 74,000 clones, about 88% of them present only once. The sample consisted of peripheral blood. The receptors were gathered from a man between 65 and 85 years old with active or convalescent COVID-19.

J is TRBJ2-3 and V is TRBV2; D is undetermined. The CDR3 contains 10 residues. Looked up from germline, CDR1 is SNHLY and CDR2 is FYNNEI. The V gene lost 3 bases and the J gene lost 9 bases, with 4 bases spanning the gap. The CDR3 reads CASSDVTQYF. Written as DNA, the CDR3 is TGTGCCAGCAGTGACGTAACGCAGTATTTT.

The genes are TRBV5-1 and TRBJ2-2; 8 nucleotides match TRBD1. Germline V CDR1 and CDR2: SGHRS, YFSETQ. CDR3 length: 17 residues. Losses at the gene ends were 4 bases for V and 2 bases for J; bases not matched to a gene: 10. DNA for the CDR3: TGCGCCAGCAGCGCAGGGACAGGAGGGACCAACACCGGGGAGCTGTTTTTT. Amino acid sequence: CASSAGTGGTNTGELFF. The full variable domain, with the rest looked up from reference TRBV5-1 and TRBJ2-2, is KAGVTQTPRYLIKTRGQQVTLSCSPISGHRSVSWYQQTPGQGLQFLFEYFSETQRNKGNFPGRFSGRQFSNSRSEMNVSTLELGDSALYLCASSAGTGGTNTGELFFGEGSRLTVL.

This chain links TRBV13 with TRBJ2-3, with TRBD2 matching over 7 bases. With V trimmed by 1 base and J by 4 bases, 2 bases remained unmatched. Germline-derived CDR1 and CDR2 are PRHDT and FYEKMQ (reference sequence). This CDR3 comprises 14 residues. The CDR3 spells CASSLAGGADTQYF. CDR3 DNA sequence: TGTGCCAGCAGCTTAGCGGGAGGTGCAGATACGCAGTATTTT.

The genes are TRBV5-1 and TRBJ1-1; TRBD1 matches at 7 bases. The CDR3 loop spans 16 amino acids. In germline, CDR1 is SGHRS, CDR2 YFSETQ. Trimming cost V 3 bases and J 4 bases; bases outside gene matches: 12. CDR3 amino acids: CASSSNTGVGGTEAFF. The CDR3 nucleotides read TGCGCCAGCAGCTCAAATACAGGGGTGGGTGGCACTGAAGCTTTCTTT.

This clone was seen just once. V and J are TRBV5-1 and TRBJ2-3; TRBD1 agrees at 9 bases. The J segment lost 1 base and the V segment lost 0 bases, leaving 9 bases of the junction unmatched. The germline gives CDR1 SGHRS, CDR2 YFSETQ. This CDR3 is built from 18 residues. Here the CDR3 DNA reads TGCGCCAGCAGCTTGGCCAATGTGGGACAGGGCCGCACAGATACGCAGTATTTT. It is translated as CASSLANVGQGRTDTQYF.

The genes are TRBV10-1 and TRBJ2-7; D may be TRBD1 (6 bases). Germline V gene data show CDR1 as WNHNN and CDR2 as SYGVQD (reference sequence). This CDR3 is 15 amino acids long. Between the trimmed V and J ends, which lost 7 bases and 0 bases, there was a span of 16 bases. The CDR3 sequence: CASTNDRLFSYEQYF. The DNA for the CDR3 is TGCGCCAGCACTAATGACAGGTTATTCTCCTACGAGCAGTACTTC.

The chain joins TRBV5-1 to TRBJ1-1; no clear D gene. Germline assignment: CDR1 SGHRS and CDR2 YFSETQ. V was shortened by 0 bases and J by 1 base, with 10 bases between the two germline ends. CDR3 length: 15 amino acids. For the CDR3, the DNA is TGCGCCAGCAGCTTGGAGAGAATACCGAACACTGAAGCTTTCTTT. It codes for CASSLERIPNTEAFF.

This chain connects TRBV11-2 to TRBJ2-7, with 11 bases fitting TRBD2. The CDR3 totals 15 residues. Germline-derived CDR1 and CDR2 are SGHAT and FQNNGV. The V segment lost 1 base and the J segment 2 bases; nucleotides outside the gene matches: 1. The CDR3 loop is CASSLVAGGPYEQYF. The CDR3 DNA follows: TGTGCCAGCAGCTTAGTAGCGGGAGGGCCCTACGAGCAGTACTTC.

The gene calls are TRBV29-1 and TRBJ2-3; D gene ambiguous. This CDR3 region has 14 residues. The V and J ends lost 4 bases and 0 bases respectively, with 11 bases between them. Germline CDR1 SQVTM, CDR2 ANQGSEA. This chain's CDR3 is CSVGYSASTDTQYF. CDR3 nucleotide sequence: TGCAGCGTTGGGTACTCCGCTAGCACAGATACGCAGTATTTT.